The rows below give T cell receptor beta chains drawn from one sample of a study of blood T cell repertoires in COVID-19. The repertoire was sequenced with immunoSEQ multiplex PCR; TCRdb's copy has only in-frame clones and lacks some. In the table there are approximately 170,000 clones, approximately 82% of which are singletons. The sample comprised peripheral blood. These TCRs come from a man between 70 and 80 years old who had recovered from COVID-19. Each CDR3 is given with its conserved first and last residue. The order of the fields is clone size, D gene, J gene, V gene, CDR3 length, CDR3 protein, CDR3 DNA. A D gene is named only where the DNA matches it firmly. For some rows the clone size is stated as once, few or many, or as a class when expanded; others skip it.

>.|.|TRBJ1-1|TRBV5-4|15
CASSLPLGTNTEAFF
TGTGCCAGCAGCTTGCCGCTAGGAACTAACACTGAAGCTTTCTTT
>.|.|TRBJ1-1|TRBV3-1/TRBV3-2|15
CASSYAGSENTEAFF
TGTGCCAGCAGCTATGCAGGGTCGGAGAACACTGAAGCTTTCTTT
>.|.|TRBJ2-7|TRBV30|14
CAWRTGSTPLRWYF
TGTGCCTGGAGGACAGGCTCTACACCCTTACGATGGTACTTC
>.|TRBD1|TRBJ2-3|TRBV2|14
CASSDRTGTDTQYF
TGTGCCAGCAGTGATAGGACAGGGACAGATACGCAGTATTTT
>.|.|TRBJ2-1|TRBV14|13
CASSQEGFTEQFF
TGTGCCAGCAGCCAAGAGGGCTTCACGGAGCAGTTCTTC
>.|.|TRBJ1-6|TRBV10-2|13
CASSETGNSPLHF
TGCGCCAGCAGTGAAACAGGGAATTCACCCCTCCACTTT
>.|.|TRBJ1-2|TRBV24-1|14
CATSDSENNYGYTF
TGTGCCACCAGTGATTCTGAGAATAACTATGGCTACACCTTC
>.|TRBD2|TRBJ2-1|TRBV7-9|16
CASSPGTSGRYNEQFF
TGTGCCAGCAGCCCAGGGACTAGCGGGAGATACAATGAGCAGTTCTTC
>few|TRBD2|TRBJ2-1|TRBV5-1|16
CASSFERGETYNEQFF
TGCGCCAGCAGCTTCGAGCGGGGTGAGACCTACAATGAGCAGTTCTTC
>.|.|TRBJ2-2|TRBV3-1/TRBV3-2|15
CASSQDRGLVGELFF
TGTGCCAGCAGCCAAGATCGAGGACTTGTCGGGGAGCTGTTTTTT
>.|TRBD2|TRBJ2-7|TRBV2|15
CASSSGLAGSYEQYF
TGTGCCAGCAGCTCCGGACTAGCGGGCTCCTACGAGCAGTACTTC
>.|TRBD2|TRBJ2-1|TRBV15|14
CATSRPGLANEQFF
TGTGCCACCAGCAGACCGGGACTAGCGAATGAGCAGTTCTTC
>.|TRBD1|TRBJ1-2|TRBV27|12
CASSTTGTVEYF
TGTGCCAGCAGTACCACCGGGACAGTGGAATACTTC
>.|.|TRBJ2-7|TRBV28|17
CASSLLGQGTRSYEQYF
TGTGCCAGCAGCCTCCTCGGACAGGGGACTAGGTCCTACGAGCAGTACTTC
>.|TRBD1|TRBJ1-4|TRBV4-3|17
CASSQLGGTGDPEKLFF
TGCGCCAGCAGCCAACTTGGGGGGACAGGAGATCCTGAAAAACTGTTTTTT
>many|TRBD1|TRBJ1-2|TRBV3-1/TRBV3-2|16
CASSQDGDRGVAGYTF
TGTGCCAGCAGCCAAGATGGGGACAGGGGAGTGGCTGGCTACACCTTC
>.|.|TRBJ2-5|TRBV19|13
CASSMGVRETQYF
TGTGCCAGCAGTATGGGAGTCCGAGAGACCCAGTACTTC
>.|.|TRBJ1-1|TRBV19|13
CASSITVNTEAFF
TGTGCCAGTAGTATAACGGTGAACACTGAAGCTTTCTTT
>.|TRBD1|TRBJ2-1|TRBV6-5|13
CASSYTARQGWFF
TGTGCCAGCAGTTACACGGCAAGACAGGGCTGGTTCTTC
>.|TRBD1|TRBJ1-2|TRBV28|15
CASNLWTGNNYGYTF
TGTGCCAGCAACCTTTGGACAGGGAATAACTATGGCTACACCTTC
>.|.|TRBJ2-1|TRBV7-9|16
CASSLGRGQSYNEQFF
TGTGCCAGCAGCTTAGGAAGGGGCCAATCCTACAATGAGCAGTTCTTC
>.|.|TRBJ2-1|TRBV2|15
CASSEIGESYNEQFF
TGTGCCAGCAGTGAAATAGGGGAATCCTACAATGAGCAGTTCTTC
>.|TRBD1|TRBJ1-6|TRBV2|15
CASSTDRGSNSPLHF
TGTGCCAGCAGCACGGACAGGGGAAGTAATTCACCCCTCCACTTT
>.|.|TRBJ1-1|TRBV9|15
CASSVEQGSNTEAFF
TGTGCCAGCAGCGTAGAACAGGGATCGAACACTGAAGCTTTCTTT
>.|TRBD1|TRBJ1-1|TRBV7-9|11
CASSSGQGAFF
TGTGCCAGCAGCTCGGGACAGGGGGCTTTCTTT
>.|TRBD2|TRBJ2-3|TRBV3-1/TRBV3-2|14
CASRPSGDTDTQYF
TGTGCCAGCAGACCTAGCGGAGACACAGATACGCAGTATTTT
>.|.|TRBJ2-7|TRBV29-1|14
CSVEDPGGVYEQYF
TGCAGCGTTGAAGATCCCGGGGGAGTCTACGAGCAGTACTTC
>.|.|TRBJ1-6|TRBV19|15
CASKADRGNNSPLHF
TGTGCCAGTAAAGCCGACAGAGGAAATAATTCACCCCTCCACTTT
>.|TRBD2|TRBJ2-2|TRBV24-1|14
CATSGGGRGGELFF
TGTGCCACCAGTGGTGGCGGGAGAGGCGGGGAGCTGTTTTTT
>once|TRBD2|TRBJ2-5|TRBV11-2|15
CASSRAGGTQETQYF
TGTGCCAGCAGCCGGGCGGGAGGGACCCAAGAGACCCAGTACTTC
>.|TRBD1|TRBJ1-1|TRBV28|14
CASSLTGGTTEAFF
TGTGCCAGCAGTTTGACAGGGGGCACCACTGAAGCTTTCTTT
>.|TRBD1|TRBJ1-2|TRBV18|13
CASSRDSKNGYTF
TGTGCCAGCTCAAGGGACAGCAAGAATGGCTACACCTTC
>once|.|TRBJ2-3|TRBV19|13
CASSPPATDTQYF
TGTGCCAGTAGTCCCCCCGCGACAGATACGCAGTATTTT
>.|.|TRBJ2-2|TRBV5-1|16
CASSLVRDSNTGELFF
TGCGCCAGCAGCTTGGTGCGGGACAGTAACACCGGGGAGCTGTTTTTT
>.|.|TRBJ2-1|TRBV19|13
CASSSADSNEQFF
TGTGCCAGTAGTAGCGCTGACTCCAATGAGCAGTTCTTC
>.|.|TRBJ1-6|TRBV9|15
CASSASGQYNSPLHF
TGTGCCAGCAGCGCCTCTGGACAGTATAATTCACCCCTCCACTTT
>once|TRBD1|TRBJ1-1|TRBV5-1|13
CASSVGQPHEAFF
TGCGCCAGCAGCGTGGGACAGCCCCATGAAGCTTTCTTT
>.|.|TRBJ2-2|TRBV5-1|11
CASSAERELFF
TGCGCCAGCAGCGCCGAGCGGGAGCTGTTTTTT
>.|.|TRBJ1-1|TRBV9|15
CASSVNREGNTEAFF
TGTGCCAGCAGCGTGAACAGGGAGGGAAACACTGAAGCTTTCTTT
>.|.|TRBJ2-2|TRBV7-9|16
CASRRKEGANTGELFF
TGTGCCAGCAGGAGGAAAGAGGGCGCGAACACCGGGGAGCTGTTTTTT
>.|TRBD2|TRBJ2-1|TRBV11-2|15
CASSSTSGANNEQFF
TGTGCCAGCAGCTCGACTAGCGGAGCCAACAATGAGCAGTTCTTC
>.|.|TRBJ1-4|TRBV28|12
CASRDEREKLFF
TGTGCCAGCAGGGATGAGAGGGAAAAACTGTTTTTT
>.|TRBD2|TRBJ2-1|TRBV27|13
CASSLTSGTEQFF
TGTGCCAGCAGTTTGACTAGCGGGACTGAGCAGTTCTTC
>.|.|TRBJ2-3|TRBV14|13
CASSQEQQDTQYF
TGTGCCAGCAGCCAAGAACAGCAAGATACGCAGTATTTT
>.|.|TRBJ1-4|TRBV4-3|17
CASSPSSLPGGYEKLFF
TGCGCCAGCAGCCCATCCTCGTTACCCGGAGGATATGAAAAACTGTTTTTT